This paragraph reports one T cell receptor beta chain. This sample is part of a study of T cell responses to AZD1222 COVID-19 vaccine. Only in-frame clones appear in the TCRdb table, and some are missing; sequencing was by immunoSEQ multiplex PCR. The table includes around 140,000 clones, around nine tenths detected once. The CDR3 covers 14 residues. From germline, CDR1 is SGHRS and CDR2 YFSETQ. V shed 2 bases and J shed 2 bases, with 10 bases lying between them. The sequence was obtained from an adult in good health. Sequencing was performed on peripheral blood, taken on day 0 of AZD1222 vaccination. This rearrangement joins TRBV5-1 to TRBJ2-5; D gene unclear. The CDR3 region has the DNA TGCGCCAGCAGCTTTAACGGAGATCAAGAGACCCAGTACTTC. This gives the protein CASSFNGDQETQYF.